A single sample is the source of the 20 T cell receptor beta chains below, sequenced in a study of blood T cell repertoires in COVID-19. TCRdb keeps only in-frame clones here, not all; method: immunoSEQ multiplex PCR. The sample consists of about 170,000 clones, about nine tenths of them appearing once. The source material was peripheral blood. The origin of the receptors is a man under 40 with COVID-19, enrolled during active disease.

The chain couples TRBV11-2 to TRBJ2-1; weak D call: TRBD1 (6 bases). Germline CDR1 and CDR2: SGHAT and FQNNGV. The CDR3 extends over 13 amino acids. The V and J ends lost 4 bases and 5 bases respectively, with 9 bases between them. This chain's CDR3 is CASSSDRHNEQFF. For the CDR3, the DNA is TGTGCCAGCAGCTCGGACAGACACAATGAGCAGTTCTTC.

The chain couples TRBV5-1 to TRBJ2-3, with 10 positions matching TRBD2. CDR1 and CDR2 from the germline V gene are SGHRS and YFSETQ. The V gene end was trimmed by 6 bases and the J gene end by 2 bases; junction bases not matched to a gene: 6. The CDR3 is 15 amino acids. The CDR3 region is CASKGLAGVTDTQYF. DNA for the CDR3: TGCGCCAGCAAAGGGCTAGCGGGGGTCACAGATACGCAGTATTTT.

V and J are TRBV4-3 and TRBJ1-1, with 7 positions matching TRBD1. This CDR3 spans 17 amino acids. Germline V gene lookup returns CDR1 LGHNA and CDR2 YSLEER. V trimming: 0 bases; J trimming: 3 bases; junction bases outside the gene matches: 10. Here the CDR3 reads CASSQDRIGRGYTEAFF. CDR3 coding DNA: TGCGCCAGCAGCCAAGATCGTATCGGCAGGGGGTACACTGAAGCTTTCTTT.

The rearrangement links TRBV6-2 or TRBV6-3 to TRBJ2-1, with TRBD2 identical over 12 bases. CDR1 is MNHEY and CDR2 is SVGEGT in the germline V gene. Trimming took 0 bases from V and 9 from J; bases not matched to a gene: 3. The CDR3 contains 15 residues. Written as DNA, the CDR3 is TGTGCCAGCAGTTACTCGACTAGCGGGAGCACTGAGCAGTTCTTC. Its protein is CASSYSTSGSTEQFF.

The CDR3: CASSLGLNYNEQFF. Written as DNA, the CDR3 is TGCGCCAGCAGCTTAGGACTAAACTACAATGAGCAGTTCTTC. J is TRBJ2-1 and V is TRBV5-1; perhaps TRBD2 as D (6 bases). The V and J ends lost 2 bases and 3 bases respectively, with 9 bases between them. The CDR3 is 14 amino acids. CDR1 is SGHRS, CDR2 YFSETQ, per germline.

The chain combines TRBV6-4 with TRBJ2-2, with a tentative D call TRBD1 (6 bases). CDR3 length equals 14 residues. V was trimmed by 5 bases and J by 2 bases, leaving 9 bases between them. Germline CDR1 MRHNA, CDR2 SNTAGT. The CDR3 region is CASSRTDNTGELFF. In DNA form, the CDR3 reads TGTGCCAGCAGTCGGACAGATAACACCGGGGAGCTGTTTTTT.

This rearrangement joins TRBV6-5 to TRBJ1-4, with D possibly being TRBD1 (5 bases). CDR3 size: 15 residues. In germline, CDR1 is MNHEY, CDR2 SVGAGI. V was pared by 0 bases and J by 4 bases, with 9 bases between. This chain's CDR3 is CASSYSAGINEKLFF. In DNA, the CDR3 is TGTGCCAGCAGTTACTCGGCAGGGATTAATGAAAAACTGTTTTTT.

This clone has only one observation. The V and J genes are TRBV20-1 and TRBJ2-1, with 7 nucleotides matching TRBD2. The CDR3 contains 12 residues. The V segment lost 3 bases and the J segment 9 bases; nucleotides outside the gene matches: 5. CDR1 and CDR2 (germline): DFQATT, SNEGSKA (reference sequence). The CDR3 region has the DNA TGCAGTGCTAGTGGGGGGGTAGTTGAGCAGTTCTTC. Translating gives CSASGGVVEQFF.

This clone has only a few counts. The J gene is TRBJ2-2, the V gene TRBV14, with D unresolved. This CDR3 has 12 amino acids. Germline CDR1 is SGHDN and CDR2 is FVKESK. Trimming left V 1 base short and J 8 bases short, with 5 bases between. CDR3 DNA: TGTGCCAGCAGCCAAGTCTCTGGGGAGCTGTTTTTT. Amino acid sequence: CASSQVSGELFF.

The chain joins TRBV11-1 to TRBJ2-5; D gene unclear. Germline CDR1 SGHAT, CDR2 FQDESV (reference sequence). V shed 5 bases and J shed 6 bases, with 10 bases lying between them. The CDR3 has 12 amino acids. Here the CDR3 reads CASSPAVKTQYF. The DNA for the CDR3 is TGTGCCAGCAGCCCCGCGGTGAAGACCCAGTACTTC.

This chain connects TRBV11-3 to TRBJ2-5; D possibly corresponds to TRBD1 (6 bases). V gave up 1 base and J gave up 1 base, with 16 bases separating them. The germline V gene has CDR1 SGHNT and CDR2 YENEEA. The CDR3 loop spans 17 amino acids. The CDR3 bases are TGTGCCAGCAGCTTAGTCCCTCCAGGGACATCCCAAGAGACCCAGTACTTC. Translating it yields CASSLVPPGTSQETQYF. Full variable domain (remainder filled in from reference TRBV11-3 and TRBJ2-5): EAGVVQSPRYKIIEKKQPVAFWCNPISGHNTLYWYLQNLGQGPELLIRYENEEAVDDSQLPKDRFSAERLKGVDSTLKIQPAELGDSAVYLCASSLVPPGTSQETQYFGPGTRLLVL.

The genes are TRBV15 and TRBJ2-6; possibly TRBD1 for D (6 bases). Looked up from germline, CDR1 is LNHNV and CDR2 is YYDKDF (reference sequence). V lost 0 bases, J lost 0 bases, and 21 bases lay in between. There are 21 residues in the CDR3. As DNA, the CDR3 is TGTGCCACCAGCAGAGAGCGAACAACAGGGCGGTCCCCCTCTGGGGCCAACGTCCTGACTTTC. It codes for CATSRERTTGRSPSGANVLTF.

V usage is TRBV4-2 and J usage is TRBJ2-1, with D unresolved. Germline V gene data show CDR1 as LGHNA and CDR2 as YNFKEQ. This CDR3 comprises 12 residues. The V gene lost 8 bases and the J gene lost 4 bases, with 9 bases spanning the gap. CDR3 residues: CASGGGYNEQFF. CDR3 in DNA: TGTGCCAGCGGCGGCGGATACAATGAGCAGTTCTTC.

The J gene is TRBJ2-1, the V gene TRBV29-1; 9 nucleotides agree with TRBD2. Germline CDR1 reads SQVTM; CDR2 reads ANQGSEA. Losses at the gene ends were 5 bases for V and 8 bases for J; bases not matched to a gene: 10. The CDR3 has 14 amino acids. In DNA form, the CDR3 reads TGCAGCGTTCTTTCGAGGACTAGCGTTGATGAGCAGTTCTTC. Protein: CSVLSRTSVDEQFF.

The CDR3 reads CASSLNRVSFF. In nucleotides, the CDR3 is TGTGCCAGCAGTTTAAACAGGGTTTCTTTCTTT. The rearrangement uses TRBV28 and TRBJ1-1; a possible D gene is TRBD1 (6 bases). There are 11 residues in the CDR3. V shed 2 bases and J shed 12 bases, with 10 bases lying between them. CDR1 MDHEN and CDR2 SYDVKM come from the germline V gene.

The chain is built from TRBV18 and TRBJ2-7; D might be TRBD1 (6 bases). This CDR3 region has 13 residues. Trimming removed 4 bases from V and 1 base from J, with 8 bases in between. Germline V gene sequence: CDR1 KGHSH, CDR2 LQKENI. The CDR3 protein is CASSRQESYEQYF. CDR3 DNA sequence: TGTGCCAGCTCACGACAGGAGTCCTACGAGCAGTACTTC.

The chain uses TRBV18 and TRBJ1-5; 8 nucleotides agree with TRBD1. V shed 2 bases and J 0 bases; nucleotides not matched to a gene: 3. Germline CDR1 reads KGHSH; CDR2 reads LQKENI. The CDR3 extends over 16 amino acids. Written as DNA, the CDR3 is TGTGCCAGCTCACCAGACAGGGGCTATAGCAATCAGCCCCAGCATTTT. Its translation: CASSPDRGYSNQPQHF.

The chain uses TRBV7-9 and TRBJ2-4; 9 bases align to TRBD2. Trimming at V came to 5 bases and at J to 7 bases, leaving 6 bases not matched to a gene. This CDR3 contains 14 residues. The germline gives CDR1 SEHNR, CDR2 FQNEAQ (reference sequence). The CDR3 DNA reads as TGTGCCAGCAGCCCCCTAGCGGGATTGAACATTCAGTACTTC. As protein: CASSPLAGLNIQYF.

The chain has TRBV5-1 and TRBJ2-2; 7 bases line up with TRBD2. The CDR3 totals 16 residues. Germline assignment: CDR1 SGHRS and CDR2 YFSETQ. The ends lost 1 base at V and 6 bases at J; junction bases unmatched: 9. This chain's CDR3 is CASSLRGEALSGELFF. CDR3 nucleotide sequence: TGCGCCAGCAGCTTGCGGGGGGAGGCCCTCTCCGGGGAGCTGTTTTTT.

V and J are TRBV10-3 and TRBJ2-2; tentatively, D is TRBD2 (5 bases). The CDR3 is made up of 15 amino acids. Germline CDR1 ENHRY, CDR2 SYGVKD. V was cut by 5 bases and J by 7 bases, with 17 bases left in between. The CDR3 nucleotides read TGTGCCATCAGTCGAGTCCTCGGGGTGGTCGGGGAGCTGTTTTTT. Protein sequence: CAISRVLGVVGELFF.